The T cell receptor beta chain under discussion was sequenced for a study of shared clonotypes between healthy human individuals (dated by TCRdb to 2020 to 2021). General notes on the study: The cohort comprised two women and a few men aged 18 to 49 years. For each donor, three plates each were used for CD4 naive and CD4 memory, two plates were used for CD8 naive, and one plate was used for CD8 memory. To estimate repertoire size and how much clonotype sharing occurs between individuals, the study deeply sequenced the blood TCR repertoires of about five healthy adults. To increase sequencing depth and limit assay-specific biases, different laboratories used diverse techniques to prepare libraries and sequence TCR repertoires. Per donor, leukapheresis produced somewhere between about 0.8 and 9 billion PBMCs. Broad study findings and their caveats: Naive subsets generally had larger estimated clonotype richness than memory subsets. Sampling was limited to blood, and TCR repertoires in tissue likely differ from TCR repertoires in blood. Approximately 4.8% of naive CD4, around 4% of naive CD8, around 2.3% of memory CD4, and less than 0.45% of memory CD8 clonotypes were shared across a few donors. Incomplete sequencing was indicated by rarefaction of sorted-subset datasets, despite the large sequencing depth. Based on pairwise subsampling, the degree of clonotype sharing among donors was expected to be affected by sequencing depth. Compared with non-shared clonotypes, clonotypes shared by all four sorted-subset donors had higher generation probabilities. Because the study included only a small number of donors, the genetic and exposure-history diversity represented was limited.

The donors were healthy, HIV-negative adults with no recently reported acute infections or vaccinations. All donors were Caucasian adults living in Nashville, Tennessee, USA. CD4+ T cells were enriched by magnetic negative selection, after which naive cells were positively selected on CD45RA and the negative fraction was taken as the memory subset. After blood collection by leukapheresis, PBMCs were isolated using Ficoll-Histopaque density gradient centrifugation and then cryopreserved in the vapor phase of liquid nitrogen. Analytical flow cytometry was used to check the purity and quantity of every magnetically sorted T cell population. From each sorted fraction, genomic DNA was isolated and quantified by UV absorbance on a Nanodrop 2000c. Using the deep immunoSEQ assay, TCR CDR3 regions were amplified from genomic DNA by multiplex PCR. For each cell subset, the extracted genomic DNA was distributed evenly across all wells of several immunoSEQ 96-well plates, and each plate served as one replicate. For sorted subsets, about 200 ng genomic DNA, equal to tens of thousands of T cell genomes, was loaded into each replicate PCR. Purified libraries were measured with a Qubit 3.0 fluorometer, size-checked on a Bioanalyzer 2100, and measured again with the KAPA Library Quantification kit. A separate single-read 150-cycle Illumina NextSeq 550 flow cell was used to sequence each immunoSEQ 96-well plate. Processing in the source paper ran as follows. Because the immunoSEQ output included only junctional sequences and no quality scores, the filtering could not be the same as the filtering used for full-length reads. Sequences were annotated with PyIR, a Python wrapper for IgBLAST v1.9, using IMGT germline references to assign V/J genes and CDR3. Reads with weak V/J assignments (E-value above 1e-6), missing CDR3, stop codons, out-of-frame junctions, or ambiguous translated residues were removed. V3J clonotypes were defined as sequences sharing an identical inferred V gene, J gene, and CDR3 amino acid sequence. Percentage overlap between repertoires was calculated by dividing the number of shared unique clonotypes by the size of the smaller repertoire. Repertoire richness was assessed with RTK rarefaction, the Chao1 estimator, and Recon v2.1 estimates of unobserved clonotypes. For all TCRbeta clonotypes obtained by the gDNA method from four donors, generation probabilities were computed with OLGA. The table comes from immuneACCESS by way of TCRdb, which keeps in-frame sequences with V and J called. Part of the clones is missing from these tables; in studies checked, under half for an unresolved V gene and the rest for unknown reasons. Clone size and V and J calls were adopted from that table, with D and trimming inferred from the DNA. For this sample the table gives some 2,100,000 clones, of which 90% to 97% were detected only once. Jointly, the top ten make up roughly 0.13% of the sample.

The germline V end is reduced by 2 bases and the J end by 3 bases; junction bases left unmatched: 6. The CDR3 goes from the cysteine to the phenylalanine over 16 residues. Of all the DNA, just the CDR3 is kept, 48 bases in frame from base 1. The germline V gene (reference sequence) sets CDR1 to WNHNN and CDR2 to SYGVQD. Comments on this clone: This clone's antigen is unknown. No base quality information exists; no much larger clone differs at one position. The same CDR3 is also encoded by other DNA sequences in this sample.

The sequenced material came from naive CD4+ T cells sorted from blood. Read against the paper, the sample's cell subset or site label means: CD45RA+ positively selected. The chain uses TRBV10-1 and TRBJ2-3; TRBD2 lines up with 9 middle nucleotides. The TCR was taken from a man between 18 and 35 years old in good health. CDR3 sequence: CASSESSGSGTDTQYF. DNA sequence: TGCGCCAGCAGTGAGAGTAGCGGGAGTGGGACAGATACGCAGTATTTT.